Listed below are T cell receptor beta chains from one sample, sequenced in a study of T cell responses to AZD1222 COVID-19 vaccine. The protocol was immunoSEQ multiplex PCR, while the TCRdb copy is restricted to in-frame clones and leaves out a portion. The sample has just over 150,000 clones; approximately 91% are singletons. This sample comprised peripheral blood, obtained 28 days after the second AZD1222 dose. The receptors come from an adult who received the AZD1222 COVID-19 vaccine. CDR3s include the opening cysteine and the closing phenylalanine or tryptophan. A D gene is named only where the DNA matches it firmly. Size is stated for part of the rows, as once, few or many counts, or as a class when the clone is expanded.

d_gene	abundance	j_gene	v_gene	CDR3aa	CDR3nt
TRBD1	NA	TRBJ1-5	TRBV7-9	CASSSQGAGIQPQHF	TGTGCCAGCAGCTCCCAGGGGGCAGGGATTCAGCCCCAGCATTTT
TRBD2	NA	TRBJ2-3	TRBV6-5	CASSPLAGVTDTQYF	TGTGCCAGCAGTCCCCTAGCGGGAGTCACAGATACGCAGTATTTT
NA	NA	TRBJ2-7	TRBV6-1	CASSELNTASYEQYF	TGTGCCAGCAGTGAATTAAACACCGCTTCCTACGAGCAGTACTTC
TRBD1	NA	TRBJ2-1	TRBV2	CASSVAGTGTSYNEQFF	TGTGCCAGCAGTGTGGCCGGGACAGGGACTTCCTACAATGAGCAGTTCTTC
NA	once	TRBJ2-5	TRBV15	CATSRMEGVGETQYF	TGTGCCACCAGCAGGATGGAAGGGGTCGGAGAGACCCAGTACTTC
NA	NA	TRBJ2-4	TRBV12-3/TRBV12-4	CASSLATMHIQYF	TGTGCCAGCAGTTTAGCGACAATGCACATTCAGTACTTC
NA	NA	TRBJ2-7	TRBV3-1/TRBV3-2	CASSPYPDDEQYF	TGTGCCAGCAGCCCGTACCCAGACGACGAGCAGTACTTC
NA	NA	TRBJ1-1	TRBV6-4	CASLKTGAFF	TGTGCCAGTCTAAAAACTGGAGCTTTCTTT
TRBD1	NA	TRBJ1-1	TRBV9	CASSVASGTGGTAFF	TGTGCCAGCAGCGTAGCTTCCGGGACAGGGGGGACAGCTTTCTTT
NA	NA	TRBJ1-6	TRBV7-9	CASSPDGEGNSPLHF	TGTGCCAGCAGCCCCGACGGAGAAGGAAATTCACCCCTCCACTTT
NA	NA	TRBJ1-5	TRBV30	CAWSAAEGFGQPQHF	TGTGCCTGGAGTGCAGCAGAGGGGTTTGGTCAGCCCCAGCATTTT
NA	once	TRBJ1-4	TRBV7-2	CASSYNYNEKLFF	TGTGCCAGCAGCTATAATTACAATGAAAAACTGTTTTTT
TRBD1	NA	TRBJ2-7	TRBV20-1	CSASADRGGEQYF	TGCAGTGCTAGTGCCGACAGGGGCGGGGAGCAGTACTTC
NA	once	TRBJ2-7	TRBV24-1	CATSDPKGRWNEQYF	TGTGCCACCAGTGACCCGAAGGGACGGTGGAACGAGCAGTACTTC
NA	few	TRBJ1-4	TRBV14	CASSPFNLEKLFF	TGTGCCAGCAGCCCCTTCAATTTGGAAAAACTGTTTTTT
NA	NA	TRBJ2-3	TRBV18	CASSPLPGGSTDTQYF	TGTGCCAGCTCACCACTCCCCGGGGGAAGCACAGATACGCAGTATTTT